A single sample gave rise to the 8 T cell receptor beta chains below, sequenced in a study of beta chain features in type 1 diabetes. General observations from the study: A moderate, significant TCRB CDR3 shortening appeared in type 1 diabetes across four CD4+ subsets.

The authors reverse transcribed all of the isolated RNA, so sequencing captured expressed TCRB transcripts. The assay was immunoSEQ multiplex PCR, and TCRdb's table has in-frame clones only and misses some. The table has hundreds of thousands of clones, 11% to 15% seen once. No antigen has been assigned to these receptors. The sequenced sample was naive CD4+ T cells from blood. The receptors here all came from a man between 18 and 29 years old with type 1 diabetes.

The chain combines TRBV6-1 with TRBJ1-1; TRBD1 matches at 10 bases. CDR3 size: 13 residues. The V gene end was trimmed by 4 bases and the J gene end by 7 bases; junction bases not matched to a gene: 3. Germline V gives CDR1 MNHNS, CDR2 SASEGT. CDR3 sequence reads: CASSGRDRGEAFF. In DNA form, the CDR3 reads TGTGCCAGCAGTGGCCGGGACAGGGGTGAAGCTTTCTTT.

This clone was seen only a few times. The CDR3, as DNA: TGTGCCAGCAGCGTAGTGGGCAGGGAGTACACTGAAGCTTTCTTT. Translation: CASSVVGREYTEAFF. The chain carries TRBV9 and TRBJ1-1, with TRBD1 as a possible D gene (5 bases). Trimming shortened V by 0 bases and J by 3 bases, and 12 bases separated the two germline ends. This CDR3 region has 15 residues. The germline V gene has CDR1 SGDLS and CDR2 YYNGEE.

The sample holds a few counts of this clone. The chain has TRBV5-6 and TRBJ2-7; D unclear. The CDR3 length is 13 residues. With 0 bases removed from V and 4 bases from J, the gap between germline ends came to 8 bases. The germline V gene encodes CDR1 SGHDT and CDR2 YYEEEE. The CDR3 DNA follows: TGTGCCAGCAGCTTGGCCGAAGGATACGAGCAGTACTTC. Residues: CASSLAEGYEQYF.

The rearrangement uses TRBV6-6 and TRBJ2-3; possibly TRBD1 for D (6 bases). The CDR3 runs 13 residues. Germline loops: CDR1 MNHNY, CDR2 SVGAGI (reference sequence). V lost 5 bases to trimming and J lost 6 bases, with 12 bases between them. CDR3 sequence reads: CASSLTGTDTQYF. Written as DNA, the CDR3 is TGTGCCAGCAGTCTTACAGGGACGGATACGCAGTATTTT.

The CDR3 loop reads CASSLVGTGTEAFF. The DNA of the CDR3 is TGTGCCAGCAGCTTAGTGGGGACGGGGACTGAAGCTTTCTTT. V gene TRBV7-2 combines with J gene TRBJ1-1; TRBD1 might be the D (5 bases). Germline V gene data show CDR1 as SGHTA and CDR2 as FQGNSA. This CDR3 has 14 residues. V dropped 1 base and J dropped 5 bases, with 11 bases sitting between them.

V gene TRBV4-2 combines with J gene TRBJ1-2; maybe TRBD1 (6 bases). This CDR3 spans 14 amino acids. CDR1 is LGHNA, CDR2 YNFKEQ, per germline. V gave up 0 bases and J gave up 2 bases, with 7 bases separating them. CDR3 in amino acids: CASSQDGQNYGYTF. CDR3 bases: TGTGCCAGCAGCCAAGATGGACAGAACTATGGCTACACCTTC.

Only a few counts were recorded for this clone. The rearrangement uses TRBV7-2 and TRBJ2-1; no reliable D call. Trimming removed 0 bases at V and 8 bases at J, with 5 bases between. The CDR3 consists of 12 residues. In germline, CDR1 is SGHTA, CDR2 FQGNSA. The CDR3 DNA reads as TGTGCCAGCAGCTTAGCGCTCGATGAGCAGTTCTTC. Its protein is CASSLALDEQFF.

This chain uses TRBV4-3 with TRBJ2-2; no clear D gene. The germline V gene encodes CDR1 LGHNA and CDR2 YSLEER. V shed 6 bases and J shed 9 bases, with 11 bases lying between them. The CDR3 sequence is 12 residues long. The CDR3 protein is CASSRRGRELFF. CDR3 in DNA: TGCGCCAGCAGTCGGAGAGGCCGGGAGCTGTTTTTT.